The following is a TCR beta chain sequence with its context. The entry originates in a study of PD-L1 blockade in urothelial cancer. Anywhere from 1 to 8 samples came from each patient, spanning pretreatment and on-treatment. The protocol was immunoSEQ multiplex PCR, while the TCRdb copy is restricted to in-frame clones and leaves out a portion. This table has some 67,000 clones, around 90% appearing once. V was cut by 5 bases and J by 5 bases, with 18 bases left in between. Germline-derived CDR1 and CDR2 are SGHTA and FQGNSA. There are 15 residues in the CDR3. V gene TRBV7-2 combines with J gene TRBJ1-2, with TRBD1 as a possible D gene (6 bases). This clonotype originated in a man between 60 and 75 years old with urothelial cancer. Sequencing was performed on PBMCs, taken around atezolizumab (anti-PD-L1) treatment. Written as DNA, the CDR3 is TGTGCCAGCAGCGAGGGGGACTATACCCCTTATGGCTACACCTTC. This gives the protein CASSEGDYTPYGYTF.